A single sample gave rise to the 2 T cell receptor beta chains below, sequenced in a study of vaccination and CD4 T cells after COVID-19. What these receptors recognize is not known. Treatment of the sample: roughly 11-day PBMC culture with coronavirus spike peptide pools or control peptides (ViraFEST assay). Oncomine TCR Beta short-read sequencing was applied to DNA from cultured CD4+ T cells. TCRdb called the PCR reads again in MiXCR, with one record for every CDR3 protein. The repertoire holds more than 13,000 distinct CDR3 sequences, 21% seen once, with roughly 12% in the top ten. This specimen consisted of CD4+ T cells from blood, cultured in vitro, obtained before SARS-CoV-2 vaccination. These TCRs come from a human donor who received a COVID-19 vaccine.

The rearrangement links TRBV30 to TRBJ2-1; D gene ambiguous. The CDR3 runs 14 residues. Germline CDR1 and CDR2: GTSNPN and SVGIG (reference sequence). The V end was cut by 2 bases, the J end by 0 bases, with 8 bases between. The CDR3 region has the DNA TGTGCCTGGAGTCGGATAAGCTCCTACAATGAGCAGTTCTTC. As protein: CAWSRISSYNEQFF.

CDR3 sequence (DNA): TGTGCCAGCAGCGCGAGACTGGAAGCTAACTATGGCTACACCTTC. This sequence encodes CASSARLEANYGYTF. This chain connects TRBV9 to TRBJ1-2; D not certain. The V end lost 3 bases, the J end lost 0 bases, and 12 bases lay between the germline ends. Germline values: CDR1 SGDLS, CDR2 YYNGEE. CDR3 length: 15 amino acids.